This T cell receptor (beta chain) appears in the sequencing data of a study of vaccination effects on CD4 cells after COVID-19. Profiled with immunoSEQ multiplex PCR; TCRdb holds only in-frame clones, not every one. The data contain 30,000 to 40,000 clones, around 80% of them singletons. The culture ran for about eleven days before CD4+ T cells were isolated. The person's infection with SARS-CoV-2, confirmed by PCR, took place between March and December 2020. As their vaccination, participants received two doses of either BNT162b2 or mRNA-1273. With V trimmed by 4 bases and J by 4 bases, 6 bases remained unmatched. This CDR3 comprises 15 residues. Germline V lookup: CDR1 SGHTA, CDR2 FQGNSA. Regarding this clone: Antigen unknown.

The sample here was CD4+ T cells from PBMCs cultured without peptide, taken after COVID-19 vaccination. The receptor was derived from a human donor who had a prior SARS-CoV-2 infection. This chain uses TRBV7-2 with TRBJ2-1; the match to TRBD2 covers 8 bases. The CDR3 DNA sequence: TGTGCCAGCAGCTCCGAGCGGGGGCCTTACAATGAGCAGTTCTTC. Protein product: CASSSERGPYNEQFF.